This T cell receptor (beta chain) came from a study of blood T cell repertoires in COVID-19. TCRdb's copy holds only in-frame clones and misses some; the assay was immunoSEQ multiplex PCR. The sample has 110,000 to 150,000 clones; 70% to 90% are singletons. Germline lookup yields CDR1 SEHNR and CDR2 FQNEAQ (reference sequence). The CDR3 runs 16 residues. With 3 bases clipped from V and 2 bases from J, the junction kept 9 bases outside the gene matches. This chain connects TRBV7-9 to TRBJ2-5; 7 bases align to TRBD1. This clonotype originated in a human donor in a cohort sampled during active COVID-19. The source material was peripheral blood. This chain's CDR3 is CASSFPPGTEQETQYF. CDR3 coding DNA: TGTGCCAGCAGCTTCCCGCCCGGGACAGAACAAGAGACCCAGTACTTC.